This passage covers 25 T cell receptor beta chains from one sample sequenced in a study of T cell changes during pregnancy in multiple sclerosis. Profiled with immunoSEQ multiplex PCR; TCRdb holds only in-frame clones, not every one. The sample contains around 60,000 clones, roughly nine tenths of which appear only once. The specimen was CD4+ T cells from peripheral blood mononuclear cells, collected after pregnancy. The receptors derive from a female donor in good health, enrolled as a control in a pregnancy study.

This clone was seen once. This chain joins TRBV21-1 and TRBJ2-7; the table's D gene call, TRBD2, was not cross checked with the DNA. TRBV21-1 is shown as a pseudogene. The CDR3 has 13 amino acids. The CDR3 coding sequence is TGTGCCAGCGGGGGAGGGTCTCCCTACGAGCAGTACTTC. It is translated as CASGGGSPYEQYF.

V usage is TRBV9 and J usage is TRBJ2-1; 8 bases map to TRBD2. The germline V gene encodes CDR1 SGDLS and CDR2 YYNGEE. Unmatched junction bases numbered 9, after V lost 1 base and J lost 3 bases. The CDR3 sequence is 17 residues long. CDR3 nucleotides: TGTGCCAGCAGCGTAAAGCCCAGCGGGGGAAGCTACAATGAGCAGTTCTTC. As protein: CASSVKPSGGSYNEQFF.

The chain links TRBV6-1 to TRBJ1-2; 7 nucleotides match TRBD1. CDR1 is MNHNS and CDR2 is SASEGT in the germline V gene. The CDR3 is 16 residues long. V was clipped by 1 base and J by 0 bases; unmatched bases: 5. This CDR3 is CASSEGQGLANYGYTF. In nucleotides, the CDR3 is TGTGCCAGCAGTGAAGGACAGGGCCTAGCTAACTATGGCTACACCTTC.

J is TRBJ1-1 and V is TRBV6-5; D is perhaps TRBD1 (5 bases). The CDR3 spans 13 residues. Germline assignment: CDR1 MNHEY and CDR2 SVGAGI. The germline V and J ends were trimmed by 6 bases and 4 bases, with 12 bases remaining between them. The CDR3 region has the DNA TGTGCCAGCAGACGCGGGGCGAGCACTGAAGCTTTCTTT. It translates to CASRRGASTEAFF.

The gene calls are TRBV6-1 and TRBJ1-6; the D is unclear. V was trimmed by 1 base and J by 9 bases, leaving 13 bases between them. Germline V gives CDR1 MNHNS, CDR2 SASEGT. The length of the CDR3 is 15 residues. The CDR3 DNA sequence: TGTGCCAGCAGTGAAGAGAGACCGGAGGTTTCACCCCTCCACTTT. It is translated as CASSEERPEVSPLHF.

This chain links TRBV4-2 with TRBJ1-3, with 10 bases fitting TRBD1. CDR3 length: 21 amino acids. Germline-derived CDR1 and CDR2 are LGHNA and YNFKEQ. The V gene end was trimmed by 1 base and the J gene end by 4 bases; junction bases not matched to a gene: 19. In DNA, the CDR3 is TGTGCCAGCAGCCAAGGCCACTACCGGGACAGGGGATCTTTGTCCGGAAACACCATATATTTT. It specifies CASSQGHYRDRGSLSGNTIYF.

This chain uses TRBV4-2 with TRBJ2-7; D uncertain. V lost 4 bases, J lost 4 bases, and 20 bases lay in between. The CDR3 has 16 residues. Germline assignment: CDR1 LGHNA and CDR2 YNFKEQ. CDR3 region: CASSPRLQSIYYEQYF. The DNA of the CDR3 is TGTGCCAGCAGCCCCCGTTTACAGAGTATCTATTACGAGCAGTACTTC.

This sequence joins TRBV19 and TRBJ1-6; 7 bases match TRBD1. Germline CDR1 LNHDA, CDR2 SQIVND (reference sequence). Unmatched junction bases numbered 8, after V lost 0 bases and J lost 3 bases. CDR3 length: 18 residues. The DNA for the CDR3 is TGTGCCAGTAGTATAGACCCAAGGACAGGTTTCTATAATTCACCCCTCCACTTT. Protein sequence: CASSIDPRTGFYNSPLHF.

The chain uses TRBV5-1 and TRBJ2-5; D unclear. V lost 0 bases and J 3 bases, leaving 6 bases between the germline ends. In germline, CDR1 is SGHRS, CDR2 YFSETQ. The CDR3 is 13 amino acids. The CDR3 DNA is TGCGCCAGCAGCTTGGGGCAGAAAGAGACCCAGTACTTC. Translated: CASSLGQKETQYF.

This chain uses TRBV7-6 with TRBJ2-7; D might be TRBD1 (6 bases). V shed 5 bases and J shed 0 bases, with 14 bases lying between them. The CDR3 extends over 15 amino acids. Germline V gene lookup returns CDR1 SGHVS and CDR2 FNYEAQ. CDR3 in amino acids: CASSLEDRSSYEQYF. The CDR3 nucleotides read TGTGCCAGCAGCCTAGAGGACAGAAGCTCCTACGAGCAGTACTTC.

CDR3 bases: TGTGCCAGCAGTCCGGACAGGGGGTCGCTCACCGGGGAGCTGTTTTTT. Its translation: CASSPDRGSLTGELFF. The chain recombines TRBV2 with TRBJ2-2, with 10 bases fitting TRBD1. V shed 5 bases and J 4 bases; nucleotides not matched to a gene: 7. CDR3 length equals 16 residues. Germline V lookup: CDR1 SNHLY, CDR2 FYNNEI.

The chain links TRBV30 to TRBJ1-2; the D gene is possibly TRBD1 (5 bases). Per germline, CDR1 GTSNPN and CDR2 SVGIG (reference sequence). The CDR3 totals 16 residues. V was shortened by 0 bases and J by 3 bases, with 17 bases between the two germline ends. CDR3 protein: CAWSVQAGPQDYGYTF. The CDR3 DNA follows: TGTGCCTGGAGTGTACAGGCAGGGCCCCAAGACTATGGCTACACCTTC.

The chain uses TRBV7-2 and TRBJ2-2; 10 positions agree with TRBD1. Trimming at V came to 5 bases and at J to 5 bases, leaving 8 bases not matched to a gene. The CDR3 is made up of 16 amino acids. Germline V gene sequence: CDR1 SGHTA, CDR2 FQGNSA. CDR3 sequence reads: CASSATGGARTGELFF. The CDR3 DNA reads TGTGCCAGCAGCGCGACAGGGGGCGCGAGAACCGGGGAGCTGTTTTTT.

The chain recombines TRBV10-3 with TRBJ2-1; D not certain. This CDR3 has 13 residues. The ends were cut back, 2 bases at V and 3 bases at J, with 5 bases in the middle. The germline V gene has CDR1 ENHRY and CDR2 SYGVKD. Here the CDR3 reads CAISEGRYNEQFF. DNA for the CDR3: TGTGCCATCAGTGAGGGGCGCTACAATGAGCAGTTCTTC.

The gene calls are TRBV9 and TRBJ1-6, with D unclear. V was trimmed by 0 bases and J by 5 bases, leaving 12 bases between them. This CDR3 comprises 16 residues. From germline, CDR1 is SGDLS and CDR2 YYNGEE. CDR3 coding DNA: TGTGCCAGCAGCGTAGGGGTCCGGAGGGATAATTCACCCCTCCACTTT. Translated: CASSVGVRRDNSPLHF. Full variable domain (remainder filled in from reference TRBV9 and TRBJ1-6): DSGVTQTPKHLITATGQRVTLRCSPRSGDLSVYWYQQSLDQGLQFLIQYYNGEERAKGNILERFSAQQFPDLHSELNLSSLELGDSALYFCASSVGVRRDNSPLHFGNGTRLTVT.

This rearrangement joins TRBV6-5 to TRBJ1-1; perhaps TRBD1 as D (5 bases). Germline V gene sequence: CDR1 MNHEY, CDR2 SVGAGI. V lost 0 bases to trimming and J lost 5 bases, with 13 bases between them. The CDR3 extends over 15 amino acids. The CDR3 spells CASSYSTGGGTEAFF. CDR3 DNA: TGTGCCAGCAGTTACTCGACGGGGGGGGGTACTGAAGCTTTCTTT.

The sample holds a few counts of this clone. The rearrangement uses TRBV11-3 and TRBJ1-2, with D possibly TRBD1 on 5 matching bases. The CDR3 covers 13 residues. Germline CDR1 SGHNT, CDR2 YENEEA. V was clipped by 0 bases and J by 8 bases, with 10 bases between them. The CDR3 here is CASSLEQAWGYTF. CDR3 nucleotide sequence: TGTGCCAGCAGCTTAGAACAGGCGTGGGGCTACACCTTC.

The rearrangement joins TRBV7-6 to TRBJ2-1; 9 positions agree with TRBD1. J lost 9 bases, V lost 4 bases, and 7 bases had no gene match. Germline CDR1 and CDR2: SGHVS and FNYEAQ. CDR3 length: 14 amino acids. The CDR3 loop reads CASSSGTGPGEQFF. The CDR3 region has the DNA TGTGCCAGCAGCTCCGGGACAGGGCCCGGTGAGCAGTTCTTC.

CDR3 coding DNA: TGTGCTAGTGCCCTCGTTCCCCCGGGGAGCTACACCTTC. This codes for CASALVPPGSYTF. This chain connects TRBV12-5 to TRBJ1-2; D unresolved. CDR3 length: 13 amino acids. Trimming cost V 7 bases and J 9 bases, with 18 bases left between them. Germline V gene sequence: CDR1 LGHNT, CDR2 FRNRAP.

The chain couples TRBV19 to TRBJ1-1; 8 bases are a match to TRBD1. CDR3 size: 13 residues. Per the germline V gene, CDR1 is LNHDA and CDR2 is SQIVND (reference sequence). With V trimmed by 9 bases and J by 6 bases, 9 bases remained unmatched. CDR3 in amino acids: CASRTGKIAEAFF. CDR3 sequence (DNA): TGTGCCAGCCGGACAGGGAAAATCGCTGAAGCTTTCTTT.

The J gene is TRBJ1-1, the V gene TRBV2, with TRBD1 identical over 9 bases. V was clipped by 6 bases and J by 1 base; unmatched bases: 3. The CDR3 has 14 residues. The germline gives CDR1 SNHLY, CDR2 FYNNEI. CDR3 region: CASRRDRANTEAFF. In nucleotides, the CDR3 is TGTGCCAGCAGGAGGGACAGGGCGAACACTGAAGCTTTCTTT.

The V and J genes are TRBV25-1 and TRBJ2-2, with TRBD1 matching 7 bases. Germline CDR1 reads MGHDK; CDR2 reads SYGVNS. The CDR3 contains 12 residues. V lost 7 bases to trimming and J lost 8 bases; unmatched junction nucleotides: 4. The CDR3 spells CASTDRAGELFF. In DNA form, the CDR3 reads TGTGCCAGCACCGACAGGGCTGGGGAGCTGTTTTTT. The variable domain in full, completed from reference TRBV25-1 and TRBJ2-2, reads EADIYQTPRYLVIGTGKKITLECSQTMGHDKMYWYQQDPGMELHLIHYSYGVNSTEKGDLSSESTVSRIRTEHFPLTLESARPSHTSQYLCASTDRAGELFFGEGSRLTVL.

For the CDR3, the DNA is TGTGCCAGCTCACCTGGGACAGGAAGCTACGAGCAGTACTTC. Its translation is CASSPGTGSYEQYF. This chain connects TRBV18 to TRBJ2-7; TRBD1 matches 8 bases. The ends lost 3 bases at V and 3 bases at J; junction bases unmatched: 4. Germline V gene data show CDR1 as KGHSH and CDR2 as LQKENI. CDR3 length equals 14 residues.

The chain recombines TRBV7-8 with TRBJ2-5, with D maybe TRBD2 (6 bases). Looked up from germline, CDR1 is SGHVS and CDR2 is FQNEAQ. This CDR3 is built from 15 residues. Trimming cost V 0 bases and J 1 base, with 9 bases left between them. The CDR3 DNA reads TGTGCCAGCAGCTTAGCCCCCGGGGGCCAAGAGACCCAGTACTTC. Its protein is CASSLAPGGQETQYF.

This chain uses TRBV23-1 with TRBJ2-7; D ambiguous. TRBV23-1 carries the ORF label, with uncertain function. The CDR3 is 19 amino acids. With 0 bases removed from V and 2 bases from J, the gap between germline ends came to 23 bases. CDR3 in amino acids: CASSQSRNSFEFKTYEQYF. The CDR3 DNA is TGCGCCAGCAGTCAATCAAGGAACAGTTTCGAGTTCAAGACCTACGAGCAGTACTTC.